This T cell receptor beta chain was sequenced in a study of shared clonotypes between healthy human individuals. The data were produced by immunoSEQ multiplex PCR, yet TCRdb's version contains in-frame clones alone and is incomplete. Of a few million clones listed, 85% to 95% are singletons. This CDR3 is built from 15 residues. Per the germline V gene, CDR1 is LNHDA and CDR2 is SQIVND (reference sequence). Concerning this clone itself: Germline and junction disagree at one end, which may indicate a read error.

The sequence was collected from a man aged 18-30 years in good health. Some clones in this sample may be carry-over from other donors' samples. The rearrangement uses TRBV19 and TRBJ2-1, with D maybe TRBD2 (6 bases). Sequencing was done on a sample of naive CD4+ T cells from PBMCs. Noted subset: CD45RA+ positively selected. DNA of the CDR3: TGTGCTAGTAGAGGACCGGGACTCACAAGGGATGAGCAGTTCTTC. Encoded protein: CASRGPGLTRDEQFF.